This is a list of T cell receptor beta chains from one sample in a study of T cells in tuberculosis. The table came from immunoSEQ multiplex PCR; TCRdb's copy has only in-frame clones and leaves some out. The sample lists approximately 59,000 clones; 81% were seen once. Sequenced sample: CD1b-GMM tetramer-negative cells sorted from PBMCs. These receptors came from an adult woman with latent tuberculosis. The CDR3 runs from the conserved cysteine through the conserved F or W. A D gene is named only where the DNA matches it firmly. A clone size is listed for some rows: how often the clone was seen (once, few, many), or a class if it is expanded.

d_call j_call clone_size v_call cdr3_nt cdr3_aa
TRBD1 TRBJ1-4 - TRBV2 TGTGCCAGCAGGGAGGGACAGGGGGCAACTAATGAAAAACTGTTTTTT CASREGQGATNEKLFF
- TRBJ1-1 - TRBV18 TGTGCCAGCTCACCAGAGACAGGAGGAGGGAACACTGAAGCTTTCTTT CASSPETGGGNTEAFF
- TRBJ1-5 - TRBV6-1 TGTGCCAGCAATAAGGAGAGCAATCAGCCCCAGCATTTT CASNKESNQPQHF
- TRBJ2-3 - TRBV10-3 TGTGCCATCAGTGATCCGTTAACTAATCCAGATACGCAGTATTTT CAISDPLTNPDTQYF
- TRBJ2-3 - TRBV18 TGTGCCAGCTCACCAGGGCTGAGCACAGATACGCAGTATTTT CASSPGLSTDTQYF
- TRBJ1-3 few TRBV18 TGTGCCAGCTCCGGGGGGGGCTTCTCTGGAAACACCATATATTTT CASSGGGFSGNTIYF
- TRBJ1-1 once TRBV5-6 TGTGCCAGCAGCTCCGGGGGGGATGAGTGGGAGGGAGCTTTCTTT CASSSGGDEWEGAFF
- TRBJ1-6 - TRBV10-3 TGTGCCGCCGGACGACAGGTCAACTCACCCCTCCACTTT CAAGRQVNSPLHF
TRBD2 TRBJ2-5 - TRBV2 TGTGCCAGCAGCGTGGGGGGAGCGGGAGGACAAGAGACCCAGTACTTC CASSVGGAGGQETQYF
- TRBJ1-3 once TRBV28 TGTGCCAGCAGTTTAAAGACAGGAATTTACTCTGGAAACACCATATATTTT CASSLKTGIYSGNTIYF
- TRBJ1-1 - TRBV28 TGTGCCAGCACGGGGGGAGCTGAAGCTTTCTTT CASTGGAEAFF
- TRBJ2-1 - TRBV11-2 TGTGCCAGCAGCCCCTTGTCCCCTCAGCAGTTCTTC CASSPLSPQQFF
- TRBJ2-7 - TRBV27 TGTGCCACTTCGACTGTCGCCGGCTACGAGCAGTACTTC CATSTVAGYEQYF
- TRBJ1-5 few TRBV14 TGTGCCAGCAGCCTGGAGGCAGGTCAGCCCCAGCATTTT CASSLEAGQPQHF
- TRBJ1-2 - TRBV20-1 TGCAGTGCTCTGGCACCCTATGGCTACACCTTC CSALAPYGYTF
TRBD1 TRBJ2-4 - TRBV18 TGTGCCAGCTCACCACGGGACAGGACGGACATTCAGTACTTC CASSPRDRTDIQYF
- TRBJ1-2 - TRBV27 TGTGCCAGCAGTTTTAGCGGAAACGATGGCTACACCTTC CASSFSGNDGYTF
TRBD2 TRBJ2-4 once TRBV7-9 TGTGCCAGCAGCTCTAGCGGGGGGGCAAACATTCAGTACTTC CASSSSGGANIQYF
TRBD2 TRBJ2-3 - TRBV10-3 TGTGCCATCAGTGTCCTACCTCGAGGGGCGGGGGGTGCAGATACGCAGTATTTT CAISVLPRGAGGADTQYF
- TRBJ1-1 - TRBV28 TGTGCCAGCATCACCACGGCGGGAACTGAAGCTTTCTTT CASITTAGTEAFF
TRBD1 TRBJ1-4 - TRBV18 TGTGCCAGCTCATCGATACAGGGGGCGACTGTTGAAAAACTGTTTTTT CASSSIQGATVEKLFF
TRBD1 TRBJ1-5 - TRBV18 TGTGCCAGCTCACGACCGCGGGACAGGAAGGTGCAGGGCAATCAGCCCCAGCATTTT CASSRPRDRKVQGNQPQHF
TRBD1 TRBJ2-7 - TRBV7-2 TGTGCCAGCAGTCGGGACAGAACCTACGAGCAGTACTTC CASSRDRTYEQYF
- TRBJ2-3 - TRBV2 TGTGCCAGCAGTGACGCGACAGCCGCCACAGATACGCAGTATTTT CASSDATAATDTQYF
- TRBJ2-2 few TRBV6-1 TGTGCCAGCAGCGAGAGCGGAGTCGGGGAGCTGTTTTTT CASSESGVGELFF
- TRBJ2-5 - TRBV15 TGTGCCACCAGCAGAGCGGGCCCCGCGGGCTCCCAGTACTTC CATSRAGPAGSQYF
- TRBJ2-5 - TRBV7-6 TGTGCCAGCAGGGTATCCGGGGGGCCGGAGACCCAGTACTTC CASRVSGGPETQYF
- TRBJ2-5 - TRBV7-3 TGTGCCAGCAGCTTAGCAGGGTACCAAGAGACCCAGTACTTC CASSLAGYQETQYF
- TRBJ2-5 - TRBV7-2 TGTGCCAGCAGCCGGGACTTGCAAGAGACCCAGTACTTC CASSRDLQETQYF
- TRBJ1-2 - TRBV19 TGTGCCAGTAGGCTGGACTTTTTCACGGGCGGCTACACCTTC CASRLDFFTGGYTF
- TRBJ2-7 - TRBV5-1 TGCGCCAGCAGCTTGGCAACAGTCTCCTACGAGCAGTACTTC CASSLATVSYEQYF
- TRBJ1-3 - TRBV5-6 TGTGCCAGCAAATGGACATCGGGAAACACCATATATTTT CASKWTSGNTIYF
TRBD1 TRBJ2-5 - TRBV18 TGTGCCAGCTCAGAGGACAGGGGGCACGAGACCCAGTACTTC CASSEDRGHETQYF
- TRBJ2-7 - TRBV7-2 TGTGCCAGCAGCGGAAGGGGAAGCCTCATCGGGGAGCAGTACTTC CASSGRGSLIGEQYF
- TRBJ1-1 - TRBV28 TGTGCCAGCTGTTATCGAGGGGGAAGGGTGAGGGAAACTGAAGCTTTCTTT CASCYRGGRVRETEAFF
TRBD1 TRBJ1-1 - TRBV6-1 TGTGCCAGCAGTGGGACAGGGGGCGCTTTATATACTGAAGCTTTCTTT CASSGTGGALYTEAFF
TRBD2 TRBJ2-7 - TRBV6-5 TGTGCCAGCAGTTCTGCGAGGCTAGCGGGAGGTTACGAGCAGTACTTC CASSSARLAGGYEQYF
TRBD1 TRBJ2-7 few TRBV18 TGTGCCAGCTCACCGGGACAGGACGCGGCCCAGTACTTC CASSPGQDAAQYF
- TRBJ1-2 - TRBV10-3 TGTGCCGCAGCAAGTGAACCGGGGTTCTATGGCTACACCTTC CAAASEPGFYGYTF
- TRBJ2-6 - TRBV5-1 TGCGCCAGCAGCCATGGGGCCTCTGGGGCCAACGTCCTGACTTTC CASSHGASGANVLTF